What follows describes a single TCR beta chain. Authors' analysis steps: Amplification with reference gene primers provided the estimates of nucleated cell counts. Generated by immunoSEQ multiplex PCR, the TCRdb table keeps only in-frame clones and is missing some. That table is the source of V, J and clone size, and D and trimming were worked out from the DNA. The data show around 220,000 clones, 70% to 90% seen once. Germline values: CDR1 SGHVS, CDR2 FNYEAQ. V shed 5 bases, J shed 0 bases, and the junction held 3 bases outside the gene matches. The CDR3 spans 16 residues. The data belong to a study of blood T cell repertoires in COVID-19. In the study overall: T cells, B-cell-depleted T cells, or PBMCs supplied cDNA or gDNA.

V is TRBV7-6 and J is TRBJ2-7, with TRBD2 matching over 14 bases. The sequenced sample consisted of peripheral blood. This clonotype was sampled from a woman aged 40 to 49 who had recovered from COVID-19. CDR3 sequence reads: CASSAGTSGSSYEQYF. CDR3 nucleotides: TGTGCCAGCAGCGCCGGGACTAGCGGGAGCTCCTACGAGCAGTACTTC.